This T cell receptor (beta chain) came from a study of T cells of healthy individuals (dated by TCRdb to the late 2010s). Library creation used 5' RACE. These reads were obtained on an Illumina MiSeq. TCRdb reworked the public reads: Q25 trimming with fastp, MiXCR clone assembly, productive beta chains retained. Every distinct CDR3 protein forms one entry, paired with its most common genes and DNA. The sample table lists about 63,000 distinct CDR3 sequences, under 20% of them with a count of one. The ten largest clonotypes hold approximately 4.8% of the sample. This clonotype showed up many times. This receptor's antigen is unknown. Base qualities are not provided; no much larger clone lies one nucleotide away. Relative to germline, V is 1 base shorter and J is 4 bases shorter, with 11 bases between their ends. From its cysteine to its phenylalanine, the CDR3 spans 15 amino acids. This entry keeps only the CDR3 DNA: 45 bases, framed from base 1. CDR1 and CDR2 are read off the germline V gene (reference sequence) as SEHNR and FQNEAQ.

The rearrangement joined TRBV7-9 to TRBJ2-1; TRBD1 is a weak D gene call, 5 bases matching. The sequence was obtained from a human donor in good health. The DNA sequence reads TGTGCCAGCAGCTTAGAAGGGGAAGCGTACAATGAGCAGTTCTTC. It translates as CASSLEGEAYNEQFF.